This T cell receptor (beta chain) was documented in a study of cytomegalovirus exposure and HLA in healthy donors. About the research overall: Among the approximately 430 donors who were genotyped, roughly 85% fell in the genetic ancestry cluster that is associated with self-reported Caucasian donors.

This CDR3 has 15 amino acids. With 0 bases clipped from V and 5 bases from J, the junction kept 6 bases outside the gene matches. The germline V gene has CDR1 LNHNV and CDR2 YYDKDF (reference sequence). PCR primers comprised 60 Vbeta and 13 Jbeta primers. Libraries were prepared by immunoSEQ multiplex PCR; TCRdb keeps only in-frame clonotypes and omits some of them. The sample consists of about 150,000 clones, more than 75% of them appearing once. The chain is built from TRBV15 and TRBJ2-5; 7 nucleotides align to TRBD1. The specimen was PBMCs. The TCR originated in a human donor in good health. The CDR3 DNA follows: TGTGCCACCAGCAGAGACCGACAGGGTGGGGAGACCCAGTACTTC. Amino acids: CATSRDRQGGETQYF.